This paragraph reports one T cell receptor (beta chain). Its antigen is not identified. The data originate from a study of cytomegalovirus exposure and HLA in healthy donors. Overall study findings and caveats: Several top significant clusters appeared, in a later analysis, to be linked to common viral pathogens. Associated with cytomegalovirus, according to the listing, were 164 TCR beta chains.

In the PCR, 60 Vbeta and 13 Jbeta primers were used. In the authors' workflow: A later analysis tallied tens of millions of unique TCR beta chains, some 12 million of them shared. Some clones are missing from TCRdb's copy, which holds only in-frame ones; the method was immunoSEQ multiplex PCR. The V and J calls and clone size were taken over from that table, and D and trimming were inferred from the DNA. The sample includes 150,000 to 200,000 clones, around 75% of them seen just once. The sequence came from a male donor in good health and CMV-seronegative. What was sequenced was PBMCs.

The CDR3 reads CASSLDRGSYEQYF. CDR3 DNA: TGTGCCAGCAGCTTGGACAGGGGCTCCTACGAGCAGTACTTC. This chain uses TRBV7-3 with TRBJ2-7, with TRBD1 identical over 9 bases. Trimming at V came to 3 bases and at J to 0 bases, leaving 0 bases not matched to a gene. This CDR3 contains 14 residues. CDR1 and CDR2 from the germline V gene are SGHTA and FQGTGA.